This T cell receptor beta chain was documented in a study of beta chain features in type 1 diabetes. Reverse transcribing all isolated RNA meant expressed TCRB transcripts were sequenced. Sequencing was performed with immunoSEQ multiplex PCR; in TCRdb, only in-frame clones are kept and a portion is missing. The sample includes some 110,000 clones, over 15% of them seen just once. Notes on the study in general: Shorter TCRB CDR3s, moderately but significantly so, were found in Type 1 diabetes patients in all four CD4+ subsets.

The sample holds a few counts of this clone. Its antigen is unidentified. Input material: central memory CD4+ T cells from blood. The TCR originated in a man aged 25-45 years with type 1 diabetes.

For the CDR3, the DNA is TGTGCCAGCAGCTTAAACGGGGGATACACCGGGGAGCTGTTTTTT. Translating gives CASSLNGGYTGELFF. The chain links TRBV7-2 to TRBJ2-2; D perhaps matches TRBD2 (6 bases). The ends were cut back, 2 bases at V and 3 bases at J, with 10 bases in the middle. The germline CDR1 and CDR2 sequences are SGHTA and FQGNSA. The CDR3 spans 15 residues.